A selection of T cell receptor beta chains follows, all from one sample in a study of T cells in Graves' hyperthyroidism and ophthalmopathy. TCRdb ran MiXCR on the multiplex PCR reads and lists one entry per CDR3 protein. This sample has about 260,000 distinct CDR3 sequences, with around 22% found just once. The specimen was blood. All receptors derive from a man aged 30 to 45 with Graves' ophthalmopathy. Both conserved end residues are part of each CDR3. Fields, in order: D gene, V gene, J gene, CDR3 protein. A D gene is named only where the DNA matches it firmly.

-	TRBV10-3	TRBJ1-1	CAISERETGAEAFF
-	TRBV7-3	TRBJ2-1	CASSPRVYNEQFF
TRBD1	TRBV7-8	TRBJ1-5	CASSLQGRGNNQPQHF
-	TRBV7-8	TRBJ1-2	CASSLVRGGEGYGYTF
TRBD2	TRBV20-1	TRBJ2-2	CSARDRATAGVGELFF
-	TRBV3-1	TRBJ2-2	CASSPYTGELFF
-	TRBV3-1	TRBJ2-7	CASSQGPTYEQYF
TRBD1	TRBV18	TRBJ1-2	CASSPTDRGLGYTF
-	TRBV12-3/TRBV12-4	TRBJ1-5	CASSLRGKRGWSNQPQHF
-	TRBV29-1	TRBJ2-5	CSVEDGGSKETQYF
TRBD1	TRBV12-5	TRBJ1-5	CASGSWPDRGDQPQHF
-	TRBV3-1	TRBJ2-3	CASSQAQTDTQYF
TRBD1	TRBV11-2	TRBJ2-2	CASSFLTGTGELFF
-	TRBV9	TRBJ2-3	CASSVSPSDTDTQYF
-	TRBV27	TRBJ2-7	CASSLSGLSSGGEQYF
-	TRBV6-1	TRBJ2-2	CASSEGRGTRAHGELFF
-	TRBV10-3	TRBJ1-1	CAISESGQFPTEAFF
-	TRBV5-1	TRBJ1-5	CASSLEGFQPQHF
-	TRBV12-3/TRBV12-4	TRBJ1-6	CASSLKGPNSPLHF
-	TRBV9	TRBJ1-2	CASSVGGNGYTF
TRBD2	TRBV11-3	TRBJ2-1	CASSLASGSFFAYNEQFF
-	TRBV7-6	TRBJ2-3	CASSARQRDTQYF
TRBD2	TRBV18	TRBJ2-3	CASSPRLAGGRRPDTQYF
TRBD1	TRBV7-2	TRBJ2-1	CASSLALGQSYNEQFF
TRBD2	TRBV28	TRBJ2-1	CASSFGLVANNEQFF
TRBD1	TRBV29-1	TRBJ1-1	CSVAGQGNTEAFF